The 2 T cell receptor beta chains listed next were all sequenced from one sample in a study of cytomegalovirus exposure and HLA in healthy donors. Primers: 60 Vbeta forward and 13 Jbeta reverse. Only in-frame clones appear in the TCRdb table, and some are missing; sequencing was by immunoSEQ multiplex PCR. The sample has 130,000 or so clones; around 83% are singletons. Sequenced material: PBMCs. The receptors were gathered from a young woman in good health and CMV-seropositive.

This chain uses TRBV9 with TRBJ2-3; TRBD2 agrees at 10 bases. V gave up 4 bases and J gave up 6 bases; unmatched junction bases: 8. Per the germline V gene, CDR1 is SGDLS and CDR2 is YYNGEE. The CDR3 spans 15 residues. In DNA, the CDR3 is TGTGCCAGCAGCCCCCCTAGCGGGGGTGGTGATACGCAGTATTTT. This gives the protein CASSPPSGGGDTQYF.

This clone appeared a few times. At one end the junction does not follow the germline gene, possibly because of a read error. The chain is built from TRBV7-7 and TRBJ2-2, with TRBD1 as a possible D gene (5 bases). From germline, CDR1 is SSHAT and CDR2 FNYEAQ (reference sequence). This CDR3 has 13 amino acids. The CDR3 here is CASSLGLGGELFF. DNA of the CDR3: TGTGCTAGCAGCCTGGGGCTGGGCGGGGAGCTGTTTTTT. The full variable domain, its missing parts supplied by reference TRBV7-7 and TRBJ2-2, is GAGVSQSPRYKVTKRGQDVTLRCDPISSHATLYWYQQALGQGPEFLTYFNYEAQPDKSGLPSDRFSAERPEGSISTLTIQRTEQRDSAMYRCASSLGLGGELFFGEGSRLTVL.